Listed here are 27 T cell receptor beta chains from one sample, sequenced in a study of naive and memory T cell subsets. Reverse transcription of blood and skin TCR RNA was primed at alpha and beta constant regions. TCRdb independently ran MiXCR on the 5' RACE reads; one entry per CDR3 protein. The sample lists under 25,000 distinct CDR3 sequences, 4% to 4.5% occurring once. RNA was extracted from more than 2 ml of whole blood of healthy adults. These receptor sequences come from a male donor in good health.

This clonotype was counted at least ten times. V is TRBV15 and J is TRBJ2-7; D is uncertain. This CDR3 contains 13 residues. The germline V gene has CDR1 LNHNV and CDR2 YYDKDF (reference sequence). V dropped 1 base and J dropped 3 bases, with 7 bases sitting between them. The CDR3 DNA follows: TGTGCCACCAGCAGAGGAGTCTTCTACGAGCAGTACTTC. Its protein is CATSRGVFYEQYF. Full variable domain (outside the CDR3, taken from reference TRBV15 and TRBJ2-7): DAMVIQNPRYQVTQFGKPVTLSCSQTLNHNVMYWYQQKSSQAPKLLFHYYDKDFNNEADTPDNFQSRRPNTSFCFLDIRSPGLGDTAMYLCATSRGVFYEQYFGPGTRLTVT.

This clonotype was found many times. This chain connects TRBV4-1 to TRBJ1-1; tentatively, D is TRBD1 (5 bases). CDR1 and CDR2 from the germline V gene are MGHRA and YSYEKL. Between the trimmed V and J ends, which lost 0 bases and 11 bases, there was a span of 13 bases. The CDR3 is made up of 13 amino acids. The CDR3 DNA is TGCGCCAGCAGCCAAGATCGTATGGGGCCGGCTTTCTTT. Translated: CASSQDRMGPAFF.

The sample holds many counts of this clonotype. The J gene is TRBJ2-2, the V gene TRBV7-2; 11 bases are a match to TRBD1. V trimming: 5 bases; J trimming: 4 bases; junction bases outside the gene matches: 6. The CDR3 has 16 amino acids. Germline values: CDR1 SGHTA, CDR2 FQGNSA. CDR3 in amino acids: CASSTRTGGSTGELFF. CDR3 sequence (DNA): TGTGCCAGCAGCACAAGGACAGGGGGCAGCACCGGGGAGCTGTTTTTT.

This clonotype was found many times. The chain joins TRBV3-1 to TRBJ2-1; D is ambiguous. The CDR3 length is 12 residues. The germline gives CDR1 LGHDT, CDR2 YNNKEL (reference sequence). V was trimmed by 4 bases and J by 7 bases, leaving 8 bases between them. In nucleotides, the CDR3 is TGTGCCAGCAGCCTTTTGGGGAATGAGCAGTTCTTC. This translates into CASSLLGNEQFF.

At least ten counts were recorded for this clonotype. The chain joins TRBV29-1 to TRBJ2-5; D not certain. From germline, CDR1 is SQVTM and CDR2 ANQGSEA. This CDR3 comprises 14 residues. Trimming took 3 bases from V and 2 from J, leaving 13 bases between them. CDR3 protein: CSVDGQNLQETQYF. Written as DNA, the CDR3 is TGCAGCGTTGATGGCCAAAACTTACAAGAGACCCAGTACTTC. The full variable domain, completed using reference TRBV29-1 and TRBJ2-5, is SAVISQKPSRDICQRGTSLTIQCQVDSQVTMMFWYRQQPGQSLTLIATANQGSEATYESGFVIDKFPISRPNLTFSTLTVSNMSPEDSSIYLCSVDGQNLQETQYFGPGTRLLVL.

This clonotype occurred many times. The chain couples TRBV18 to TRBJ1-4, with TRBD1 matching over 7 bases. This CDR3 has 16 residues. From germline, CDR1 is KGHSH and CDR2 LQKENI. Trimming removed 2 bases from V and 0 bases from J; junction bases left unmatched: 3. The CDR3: CASSPGDSATNEKLFF. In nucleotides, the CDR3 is TGTGCCAGCTCACCAGGGGACAGTGCAACTAATGAAAAACTGTTTTTT.

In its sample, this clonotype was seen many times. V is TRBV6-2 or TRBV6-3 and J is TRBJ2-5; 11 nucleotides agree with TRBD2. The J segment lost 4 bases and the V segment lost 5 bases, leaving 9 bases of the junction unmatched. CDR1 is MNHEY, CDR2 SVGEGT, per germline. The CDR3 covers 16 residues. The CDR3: CASSNPGLAAPETQYF. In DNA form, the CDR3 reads TGTGCCAGCAGTAACCCGGGACTAGCGGCCCCAGAGACCCAGTACTTC.

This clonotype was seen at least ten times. The CDR3 nucleotides are TGTGCCAGCAGTTTAACAGGGAACGAGCAGTACTTC. Translation gives CASSLTGNEQYF. This chain links TRBV12-3 or TRBV12-4 with TRBJ2-7; TRBD1 is a possible D gene (6 bases). The V and J ends lost 2 bases and 5 bases respectively, with 7 bases between them. This CDR3 is built from 12 residues.

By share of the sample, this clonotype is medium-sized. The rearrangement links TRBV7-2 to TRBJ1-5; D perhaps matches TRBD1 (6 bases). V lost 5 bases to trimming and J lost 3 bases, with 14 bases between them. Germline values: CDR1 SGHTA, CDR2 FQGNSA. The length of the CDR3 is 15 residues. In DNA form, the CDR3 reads TGTGCCAGCAGCCCAATAAGGGGGGTCAATCAGCCCCAGCATTTT. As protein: CASSPIRGVNQPQHF.

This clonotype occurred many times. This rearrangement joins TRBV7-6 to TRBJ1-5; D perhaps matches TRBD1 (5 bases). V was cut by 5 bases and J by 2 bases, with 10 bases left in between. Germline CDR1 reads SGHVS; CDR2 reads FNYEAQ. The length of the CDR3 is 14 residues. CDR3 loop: CASSEMGGNQPQHF. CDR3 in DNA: TGTGCCAGCAGCGAGATGGGGGGCAATCAGCCCCAGCATTTT.

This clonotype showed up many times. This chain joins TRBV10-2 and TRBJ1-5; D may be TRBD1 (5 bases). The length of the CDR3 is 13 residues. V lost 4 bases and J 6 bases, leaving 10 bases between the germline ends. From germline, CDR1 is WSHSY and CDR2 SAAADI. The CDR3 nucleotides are TGCGCCAGCAGTGCAGGGAGCGGTCAGCCCCAGCATTTT. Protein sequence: CASSAGSGQPQHF.

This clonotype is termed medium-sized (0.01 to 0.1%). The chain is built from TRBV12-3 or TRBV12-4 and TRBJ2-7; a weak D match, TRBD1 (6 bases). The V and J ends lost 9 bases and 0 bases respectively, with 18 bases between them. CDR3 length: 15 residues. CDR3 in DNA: TGTGCCAGTAGGGGGATCGTCGAATCCTCCTACGAGCAGTACTTC. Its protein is CASRGIVESSYEQYF.

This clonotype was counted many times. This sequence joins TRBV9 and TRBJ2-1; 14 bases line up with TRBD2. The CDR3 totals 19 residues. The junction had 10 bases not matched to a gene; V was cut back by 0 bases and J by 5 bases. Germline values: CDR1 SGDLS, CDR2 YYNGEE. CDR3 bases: TGTGCCAGCAGCGTAGGTCCGGGACTAGCGGGAGTCGGCGACAATGAGCAGTTCTTC. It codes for CASSVGPGLAGVGDNEQFF.

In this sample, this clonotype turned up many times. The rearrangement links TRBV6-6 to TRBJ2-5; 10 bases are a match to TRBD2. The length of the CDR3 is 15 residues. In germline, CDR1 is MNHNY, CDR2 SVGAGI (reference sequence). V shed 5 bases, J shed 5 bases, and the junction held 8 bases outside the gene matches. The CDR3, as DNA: TGTGCCAGCAGTCGAGCGGGGGGGCCGTATGAGACCCAGTACTTC. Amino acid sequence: CASSRAGGPYETQYF.

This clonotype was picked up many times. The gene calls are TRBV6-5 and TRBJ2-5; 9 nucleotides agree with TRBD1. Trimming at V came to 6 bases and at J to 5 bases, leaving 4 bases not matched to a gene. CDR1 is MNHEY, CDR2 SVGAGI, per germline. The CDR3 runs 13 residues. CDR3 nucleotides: TGTGCCAGCAGGGACAGGGGCGTGGAGACCCAGTACTTC. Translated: CASRDRGVETQYF.

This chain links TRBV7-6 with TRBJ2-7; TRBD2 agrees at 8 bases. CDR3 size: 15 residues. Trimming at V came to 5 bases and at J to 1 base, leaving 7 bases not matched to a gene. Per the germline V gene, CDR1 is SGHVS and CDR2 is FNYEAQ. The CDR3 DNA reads TGTGCCAGCAGCCCAGATAGCGGGGCTTCCTACGAGCAGTACTTC. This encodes CASSPDSGASYEQYF.

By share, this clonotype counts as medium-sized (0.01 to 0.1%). DNA for the CDR3: TGCAGTGCTAGAGAAACAGATCCCCTAAGCGGCTACACCTTC. Its translation: CSARETDPLSGYTF. The V call is TRBV20-1, the J call TRBJ1-2; D uncertain. The CDR3 covers 14 residues. Deletions cut 0 bases from V and 8 bases from J, with 16 bases between. Per the germline V gene, CDR1 is DFQATT and CDR2 is SNEGSKA (reference sequence).

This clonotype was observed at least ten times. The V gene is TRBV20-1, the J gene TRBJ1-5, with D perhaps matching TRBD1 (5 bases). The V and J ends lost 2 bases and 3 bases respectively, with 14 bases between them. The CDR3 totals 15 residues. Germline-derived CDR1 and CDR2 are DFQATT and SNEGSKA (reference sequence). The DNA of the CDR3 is TGCAGTGCTAGACCTAACCAGGACATCAATCAGCCCCAGCATTTT. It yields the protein CSARPNQDINQPQHF.

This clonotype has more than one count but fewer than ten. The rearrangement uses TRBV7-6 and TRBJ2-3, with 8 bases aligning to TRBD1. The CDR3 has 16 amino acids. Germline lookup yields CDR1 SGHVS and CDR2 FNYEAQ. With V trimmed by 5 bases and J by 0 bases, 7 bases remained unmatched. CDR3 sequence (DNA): TGTGCCAGCAGCCGTCGGACAGGGACTAGCACAGATACGCAGTATTTT. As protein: CASSRRTGTSTDTQYF.

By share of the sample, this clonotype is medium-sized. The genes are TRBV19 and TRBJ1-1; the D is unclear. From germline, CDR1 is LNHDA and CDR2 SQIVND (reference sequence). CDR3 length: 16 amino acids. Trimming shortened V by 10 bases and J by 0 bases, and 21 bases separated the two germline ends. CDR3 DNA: TGTGCCACCCTCGCCACGGCGAAGAACATGAACACTGAAGCTTTCTTT. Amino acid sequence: CATLATAKNMNTEAFF.

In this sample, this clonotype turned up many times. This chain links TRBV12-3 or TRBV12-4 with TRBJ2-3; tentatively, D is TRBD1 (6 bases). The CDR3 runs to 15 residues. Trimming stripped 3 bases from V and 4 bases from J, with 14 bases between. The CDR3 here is CASSLGDRSSDTQYF. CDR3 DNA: TGTGCCAGCAGTTTGGGTGACAGGAGTTCAGATACGCAGTATTTT.

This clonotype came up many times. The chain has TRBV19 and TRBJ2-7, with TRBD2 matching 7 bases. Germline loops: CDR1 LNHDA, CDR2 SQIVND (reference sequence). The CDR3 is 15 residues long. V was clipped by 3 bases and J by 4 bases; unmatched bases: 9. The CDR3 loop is CASSMSPSGAYEQYF. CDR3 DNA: TGTGCCAGTAGTATGTCTCCTAGCGGAGCTTACGAGCAGTACTTC.

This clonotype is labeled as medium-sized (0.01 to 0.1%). In nucleotides, the CDR3 is TGCAGCGTTGAGGCGGGACTAGCGGGGTCTCGCACAGATACGCAGTATTTT. It codes for CSVEAGLAGSRTDTQYF. The rearrangement uses TRBV29-1 and TRBJ2-3; 13 bases line up with TRBD2. CDR3 length: 17 residues. V lost 3 bases and J lost 1; bases outside the gene matches: 7. CDR1 and CDR2 (germline): SQVTM, ANQGSEA.

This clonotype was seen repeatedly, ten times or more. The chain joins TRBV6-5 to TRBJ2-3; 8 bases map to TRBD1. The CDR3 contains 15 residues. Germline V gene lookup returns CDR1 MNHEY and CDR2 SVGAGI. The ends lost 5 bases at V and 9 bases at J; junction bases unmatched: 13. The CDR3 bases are TGTGCCAGCAGTGGAAATAAAGCCAGGGGGCTGACGCAGTATTTT. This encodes CASSGNKARGLTQYF.

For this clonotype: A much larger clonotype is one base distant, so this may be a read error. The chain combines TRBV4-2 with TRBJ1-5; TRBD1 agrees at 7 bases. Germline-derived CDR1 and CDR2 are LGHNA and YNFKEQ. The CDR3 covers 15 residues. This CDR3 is CASSQDRGGHQPQNF. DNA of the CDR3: TGTGCCAGCAGCCAAGATAGAGGGGGCCATCAGCCCCAGAATTTT.

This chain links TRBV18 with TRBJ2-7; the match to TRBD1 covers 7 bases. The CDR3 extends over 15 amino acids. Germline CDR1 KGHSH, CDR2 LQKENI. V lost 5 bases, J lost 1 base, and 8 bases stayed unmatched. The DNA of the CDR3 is TGTGCCAGCTCAGCGAATGGACAGGCTTCCTACGAGCAGTACTTC. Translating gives CASSANGQASYEQYF.

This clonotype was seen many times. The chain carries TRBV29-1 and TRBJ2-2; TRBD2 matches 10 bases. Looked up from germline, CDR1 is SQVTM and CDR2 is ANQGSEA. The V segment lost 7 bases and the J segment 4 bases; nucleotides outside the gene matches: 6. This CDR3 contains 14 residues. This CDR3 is CSGGVAGGTGELFF. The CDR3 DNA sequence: TGCAGCGGTGGTGTAGCGGGAGGCACCGGGGAGCTGTTTTTT.